This entry is about one T cell receptor (beta chain). Its target is not known. The CDR3 contains 16 residues. V dropped 5 bases and J dropped 0 bases, with 16 bases sitting between them. Germline lookup yields CDR1 SNHLY and CDR2 FYNNEI. This specimen comes from a study of T cells in placental villitis. Regarding the study as a whole: Infectious CMV placentae carried more CMV-specific clones (around 0.01) than villitis of unknown etiology (roughly 0.00096).

Sequencing used immunoSEQ v4. Sequencing was performed with immunoSEQ multiplex PCR; in TCRdb, only in-frame clones are kept and a portion is missing. The data contain 6,300 or so clones, 78% of them singletons. The sample consisted of placental tissue containing maternal and fetal cells. The receptor was isolated from a human patient with infectious villitis; the placental T cells may come from both mother and fetus. The chain couples TRBV2 to TRBJ1-1; no reliable D call. The CDR3 loop is CASSLWGLFMNTEAFF. The CDR3 DNA sequence: TGTGCCAGCAGTCTATGGGGTTTGTTCATGAACACTGAAGCTTTCTTT. The whole variable domain, remainder taken from reference TRBV2 and TRBJ1-1, is EPEVTQTPSHQVTQMGQEVILRCVPISNHLYFYWYRQILGQKVEFLVSFYNNEISEKSEIFDDQFSVERPDGSNFTLKIRSTKLEDSAMYFCASSLWGLFMNTEAFFGQGTRLTVV.